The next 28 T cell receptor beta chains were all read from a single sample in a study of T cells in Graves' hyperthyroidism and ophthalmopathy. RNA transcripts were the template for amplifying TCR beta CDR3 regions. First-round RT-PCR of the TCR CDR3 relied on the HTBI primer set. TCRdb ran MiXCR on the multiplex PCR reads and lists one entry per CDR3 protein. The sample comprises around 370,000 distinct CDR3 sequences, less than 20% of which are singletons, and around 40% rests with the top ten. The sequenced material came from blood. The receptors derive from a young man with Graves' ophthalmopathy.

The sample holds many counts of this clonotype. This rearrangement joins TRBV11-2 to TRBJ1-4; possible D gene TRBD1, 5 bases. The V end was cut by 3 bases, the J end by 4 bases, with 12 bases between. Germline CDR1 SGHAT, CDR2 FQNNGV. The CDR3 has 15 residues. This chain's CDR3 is CASSFRWGDNEKLFF. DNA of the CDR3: TGTGCCAGCAGCTTTCGGTGGGGGGATAATGAAAAACTGTTTTTT.

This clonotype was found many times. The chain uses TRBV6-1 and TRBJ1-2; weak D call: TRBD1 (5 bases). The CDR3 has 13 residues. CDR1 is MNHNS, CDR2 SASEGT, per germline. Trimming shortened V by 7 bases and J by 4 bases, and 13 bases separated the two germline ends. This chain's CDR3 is CASNLSGTYGYTF. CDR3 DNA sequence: TGTGCCAGCAATTTGTCAGGGACCTATGGCTACACCTTC.

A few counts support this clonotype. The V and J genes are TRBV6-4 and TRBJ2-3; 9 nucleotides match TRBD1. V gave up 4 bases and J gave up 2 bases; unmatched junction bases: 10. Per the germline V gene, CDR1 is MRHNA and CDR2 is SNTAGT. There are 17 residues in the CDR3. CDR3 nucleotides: TGTGCCAGCAGTGCCCAGGGGGACAGGGAGTACACAGATACGCAGTATTTT. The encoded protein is CASSAQGDREYTDTQYF.

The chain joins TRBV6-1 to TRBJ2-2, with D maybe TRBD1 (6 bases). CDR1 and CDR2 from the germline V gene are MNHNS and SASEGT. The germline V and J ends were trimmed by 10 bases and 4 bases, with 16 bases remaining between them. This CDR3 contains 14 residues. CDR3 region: CAISLGQSTGELFF. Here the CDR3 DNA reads TGTGCCATCTCCCTCGGACAGTCCACCGGGGAGCTGTTTTTT.

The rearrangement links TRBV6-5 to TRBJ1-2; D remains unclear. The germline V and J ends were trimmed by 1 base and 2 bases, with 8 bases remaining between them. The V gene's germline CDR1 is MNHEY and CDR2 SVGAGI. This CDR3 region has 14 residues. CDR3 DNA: TGTGCCAGCAGTTACTTGGACGGCAACTATGGCTACACCTTC. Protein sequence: CASSYLDGNYGYTF.

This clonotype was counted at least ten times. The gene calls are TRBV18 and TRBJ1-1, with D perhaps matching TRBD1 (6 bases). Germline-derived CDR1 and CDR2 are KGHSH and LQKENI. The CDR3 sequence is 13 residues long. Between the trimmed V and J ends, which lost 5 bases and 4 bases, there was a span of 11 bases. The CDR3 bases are TGTGCCAGCTCAAAAGGGGGGAGCACTGAAGCTTTCTTT. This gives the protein CASSKGGSTEAFF.

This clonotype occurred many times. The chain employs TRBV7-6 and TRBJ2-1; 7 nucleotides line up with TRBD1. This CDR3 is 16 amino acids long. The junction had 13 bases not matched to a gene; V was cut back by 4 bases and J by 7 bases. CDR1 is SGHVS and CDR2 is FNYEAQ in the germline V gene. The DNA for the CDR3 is TGTGCCAGCAGCTCGCCTACCCGGGACAGAGAAAATGAGCAGTTCTTC. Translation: CASSSPTRDRENEQFF.

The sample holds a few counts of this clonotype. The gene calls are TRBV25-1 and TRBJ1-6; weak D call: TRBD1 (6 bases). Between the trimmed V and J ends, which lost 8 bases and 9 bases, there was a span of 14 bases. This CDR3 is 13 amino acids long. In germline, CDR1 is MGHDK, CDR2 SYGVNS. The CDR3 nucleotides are TGTGCCAGCGCCGGGACAATAACTTCACCCCTCCACTTT. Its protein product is CASAGTITSPLHF.

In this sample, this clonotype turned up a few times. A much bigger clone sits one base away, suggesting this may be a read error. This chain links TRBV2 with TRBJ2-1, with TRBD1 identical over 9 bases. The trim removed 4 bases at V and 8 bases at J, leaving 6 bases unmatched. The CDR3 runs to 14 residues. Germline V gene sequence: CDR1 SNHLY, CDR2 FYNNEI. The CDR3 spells CASSAGQGIDEQFF. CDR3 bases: TGTGCCAGCAGTGCCGGACAGGGGATAGATGAGCAGTTCTTC.

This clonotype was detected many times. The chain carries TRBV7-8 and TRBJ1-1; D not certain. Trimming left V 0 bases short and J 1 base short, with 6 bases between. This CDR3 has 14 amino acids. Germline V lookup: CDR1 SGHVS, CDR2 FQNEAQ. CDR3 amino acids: CASSLAVRNTEAFF. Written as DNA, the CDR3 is TGTGCCAGCAGCTTAGCGGTCCGGAACACTGAAGCTTTCTTT.

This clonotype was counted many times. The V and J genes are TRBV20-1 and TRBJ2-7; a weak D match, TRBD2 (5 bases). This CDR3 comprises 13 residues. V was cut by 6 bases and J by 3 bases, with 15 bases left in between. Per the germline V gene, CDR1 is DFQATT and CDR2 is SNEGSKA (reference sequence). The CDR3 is CSAHPGNDYEQYF. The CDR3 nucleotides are TGCAGTGCGCACCCCGGGAACGACTACGAGCAGTACTTC.

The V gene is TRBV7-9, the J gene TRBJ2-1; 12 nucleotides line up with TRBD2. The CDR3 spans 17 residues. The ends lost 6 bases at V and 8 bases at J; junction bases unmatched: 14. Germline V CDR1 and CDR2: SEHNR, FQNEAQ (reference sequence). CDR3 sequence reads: CASSRDSSGGAIDEQFF. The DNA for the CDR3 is TGTGCCAGCAGTCGGGACTCTAGCGGGGGGGCCATCGATGAGCAGTTCTTC.

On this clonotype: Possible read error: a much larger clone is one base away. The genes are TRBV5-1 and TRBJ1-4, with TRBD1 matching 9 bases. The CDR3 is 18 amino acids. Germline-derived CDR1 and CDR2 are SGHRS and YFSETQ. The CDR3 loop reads CASSPGTGRSSTNEKLLF. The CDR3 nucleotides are TGCGCCAGCAGTCCCGGGACAGGGAGGAGTTCGACTAATGAAAAACTGCTTTTT.

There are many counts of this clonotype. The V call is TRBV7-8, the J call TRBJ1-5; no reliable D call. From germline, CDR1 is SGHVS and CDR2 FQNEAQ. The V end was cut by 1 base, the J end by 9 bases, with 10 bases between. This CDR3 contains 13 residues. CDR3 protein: CASSLGVDGPQHF. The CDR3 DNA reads TGTGCCAGCAGCTTAGGGGTCGATGGGCCCCAGCATTTT.

CDR3 loop: CASSQATGNQGYTF. The DNA for the CDR3 is TGTGCCAGCAGCCAAGCGACAGGGAATCAGGGCTACACCTTC. The genes are TRBV3-1 and TRBJ1-2, with 7 positions matching TRBD1. The ends lost 1 base at V and 8 bases at J; junction bases unmatched: 7. Germline V lookup: CDR1 LGHDT, CDR2 YNNKEL (reference sequence). The CDR3 loop spans 14 amino acids.

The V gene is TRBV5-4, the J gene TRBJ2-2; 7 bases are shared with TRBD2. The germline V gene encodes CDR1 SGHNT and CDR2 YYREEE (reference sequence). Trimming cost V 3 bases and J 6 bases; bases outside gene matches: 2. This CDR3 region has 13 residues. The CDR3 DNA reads TGTGCCAGCAGCTGGAGCGGGGCCGGGGAGCTGTTTTTT. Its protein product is CASSWSGAGELFF.

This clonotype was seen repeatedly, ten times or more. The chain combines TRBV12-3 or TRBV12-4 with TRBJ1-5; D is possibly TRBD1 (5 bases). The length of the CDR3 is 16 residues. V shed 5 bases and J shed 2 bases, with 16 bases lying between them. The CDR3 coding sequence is TGTGCCAGCAGTCCCCCGGGGGGAAAAGGCAATCAGCCCCAGCATTTT. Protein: CASSPPGGKGNQPQHF.

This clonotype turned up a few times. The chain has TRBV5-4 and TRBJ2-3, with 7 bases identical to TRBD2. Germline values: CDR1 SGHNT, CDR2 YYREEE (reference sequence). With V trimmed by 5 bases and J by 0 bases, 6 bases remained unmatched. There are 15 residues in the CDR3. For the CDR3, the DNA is TGTGCCAGCAGACGGGACTACCCTAGCACAGATACGCAGTATTTT. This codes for CASRRDYPSTDTQYF.

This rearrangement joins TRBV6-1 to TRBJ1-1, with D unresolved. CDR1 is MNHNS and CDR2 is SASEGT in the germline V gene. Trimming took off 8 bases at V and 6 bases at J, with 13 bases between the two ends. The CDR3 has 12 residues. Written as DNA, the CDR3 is TGTGCCAGCGGTGTGCGGGATGCTGAAGCTTTCTTT. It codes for CASGVRDAEAFF.

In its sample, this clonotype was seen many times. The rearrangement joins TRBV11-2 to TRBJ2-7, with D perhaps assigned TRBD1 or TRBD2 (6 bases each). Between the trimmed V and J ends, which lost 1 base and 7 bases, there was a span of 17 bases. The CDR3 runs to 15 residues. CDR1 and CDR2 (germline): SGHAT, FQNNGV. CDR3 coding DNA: TGTGCCAGCAGCTTAGCGGGGGCCGCTTCGTGGGAGCAGTACTTC. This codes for CASSLAGAASWEQYF.

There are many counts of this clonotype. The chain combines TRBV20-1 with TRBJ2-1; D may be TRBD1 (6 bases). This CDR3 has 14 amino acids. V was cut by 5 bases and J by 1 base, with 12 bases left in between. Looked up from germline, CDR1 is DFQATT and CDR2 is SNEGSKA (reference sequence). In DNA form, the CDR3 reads TGCAGTGCTCCAAACAGGGCTTCCTACAATGAGCAGTTCTTC. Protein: CSAPNRASYNEQFF.

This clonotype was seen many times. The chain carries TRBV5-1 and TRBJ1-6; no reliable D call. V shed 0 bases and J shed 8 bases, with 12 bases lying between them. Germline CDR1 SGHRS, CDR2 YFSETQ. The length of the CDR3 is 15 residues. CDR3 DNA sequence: TGCGCCAGCAGCTTGGAGAGCAGCCGAGATTCACCCCTCCACTTT. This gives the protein CASSLESSRDSPLHF.

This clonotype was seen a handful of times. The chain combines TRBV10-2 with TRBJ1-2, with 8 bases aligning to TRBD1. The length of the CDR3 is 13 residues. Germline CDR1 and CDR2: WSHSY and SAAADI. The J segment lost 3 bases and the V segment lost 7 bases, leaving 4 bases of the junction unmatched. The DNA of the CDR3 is TGCGCCAGCACCCTGACAGGGGACTATGGCTACACCTTC. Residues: CASTLTGDYGYTF.

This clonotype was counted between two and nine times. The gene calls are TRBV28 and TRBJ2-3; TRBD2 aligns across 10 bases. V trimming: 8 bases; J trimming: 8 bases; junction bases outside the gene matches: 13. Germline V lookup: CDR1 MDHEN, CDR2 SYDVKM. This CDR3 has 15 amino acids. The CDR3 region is CASFFSGGAFGTQYF. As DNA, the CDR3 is TGTGCCAGCTTCTTCAGCGGGGGGGCCTTTGGTACGCAGTATTTT.

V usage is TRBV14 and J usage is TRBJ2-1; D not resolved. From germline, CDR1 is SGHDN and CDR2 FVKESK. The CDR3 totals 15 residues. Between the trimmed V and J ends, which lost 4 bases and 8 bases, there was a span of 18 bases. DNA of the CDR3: TGTGCCAGCAGCCGCACGGGCCTAACGGTCGATGAGCAGTTCTTC. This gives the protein CASSRTGLTVDEQFF.

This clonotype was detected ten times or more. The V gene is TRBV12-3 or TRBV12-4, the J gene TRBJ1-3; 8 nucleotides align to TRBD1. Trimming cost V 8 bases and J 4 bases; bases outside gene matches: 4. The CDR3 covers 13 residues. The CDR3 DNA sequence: TGTGCCAGCGACTGGACAGGGGGAAACACCATATATTTT. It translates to CASDWTGGNTIYF.

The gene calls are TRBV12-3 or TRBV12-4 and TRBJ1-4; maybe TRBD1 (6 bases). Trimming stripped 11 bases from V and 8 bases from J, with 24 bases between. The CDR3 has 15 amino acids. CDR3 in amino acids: CASRGGPGAAEKLFF. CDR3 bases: TGTGCCTCCCGGGGGGGCCCTGGGGCAGCCGAAAAACTGTTTTTT.

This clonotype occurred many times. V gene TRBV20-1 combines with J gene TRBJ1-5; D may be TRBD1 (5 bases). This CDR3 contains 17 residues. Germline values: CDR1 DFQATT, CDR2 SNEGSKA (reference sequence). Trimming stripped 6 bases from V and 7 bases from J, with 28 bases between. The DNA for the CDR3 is TGCAGTGCAAGCACAGGCGGAGGCCGCCATTTCTCCCAGCCCCAGCATTTT. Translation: CSASTGGGRHFSQPQHF.